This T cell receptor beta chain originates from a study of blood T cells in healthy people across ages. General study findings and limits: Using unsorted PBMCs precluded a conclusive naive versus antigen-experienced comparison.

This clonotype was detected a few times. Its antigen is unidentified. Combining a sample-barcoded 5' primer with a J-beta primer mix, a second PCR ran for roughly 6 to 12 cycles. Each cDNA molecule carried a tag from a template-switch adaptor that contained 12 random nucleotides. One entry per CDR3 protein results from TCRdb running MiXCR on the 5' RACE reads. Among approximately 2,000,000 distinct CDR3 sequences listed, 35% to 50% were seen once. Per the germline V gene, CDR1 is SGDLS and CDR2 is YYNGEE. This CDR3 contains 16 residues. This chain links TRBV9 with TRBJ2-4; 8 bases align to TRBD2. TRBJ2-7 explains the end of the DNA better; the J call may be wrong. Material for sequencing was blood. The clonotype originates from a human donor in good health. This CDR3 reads CASSVAAGGLGNEQYF. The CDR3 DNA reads TGTGCCAGCAGCGTAGCGGCGGGGGGTCTTGGGAACGAGCAGTACTTC.